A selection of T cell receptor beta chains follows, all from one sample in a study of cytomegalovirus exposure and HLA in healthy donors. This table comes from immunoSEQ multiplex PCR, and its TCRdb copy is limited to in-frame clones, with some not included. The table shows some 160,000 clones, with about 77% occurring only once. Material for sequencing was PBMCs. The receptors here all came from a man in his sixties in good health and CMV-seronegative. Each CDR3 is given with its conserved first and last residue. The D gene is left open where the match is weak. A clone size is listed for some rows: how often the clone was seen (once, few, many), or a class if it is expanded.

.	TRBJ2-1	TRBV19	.	TGTGCCAGTAGTATCGGGGGGCCTACAACCTACAATGAGCAGTTCTTC	CASSIGGPTTYNEQFF
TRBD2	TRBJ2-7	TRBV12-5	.	TGTGCTAGTGGTTTGGCGGGGGGAAGGGAGCAGTACTTC	CASGLAGGREQYF
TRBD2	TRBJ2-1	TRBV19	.	TGTGCCAGTAGTACCCGAGGACTAGCGGGATCAAATGAGCAGTTCTTC	CASSTRGLAGSNEQFF
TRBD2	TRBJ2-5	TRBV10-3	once	TGTGCCATCAGGGCGGGAGGAGGGGAAGAGACCCAGTACTTC	CAIRAGGGEETQYF
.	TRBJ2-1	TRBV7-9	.	TGTGCCAGCAGTTCGATTACAGATTACAATGAGCAGTTCTTC	CASSSITDYNEQFF
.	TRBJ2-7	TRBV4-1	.	TGCGCCAGCAGCCAAGATAACCGCGGGACCACCTACGAGCAGTACTTC	CASSQDNRGTTYEQYF
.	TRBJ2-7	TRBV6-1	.	TGTGCCAGCAGCGAGGGTCAAAATGGGAAGCAGTACTTC	CASSEGQNGKQYF
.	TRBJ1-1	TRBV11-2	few	TGTGCCAGTTCAGAGATAGGGCAGGGTGTAGCTTTCTTT	CASSEIGQGVAFF
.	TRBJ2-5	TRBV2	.	TGTGCCAGCAGTGAACTGAGGATCGAGACCCAGTACTTC	CASSELRIETQYF
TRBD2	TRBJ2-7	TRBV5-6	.	TGTGCCAGCAGCCCCACTGGGATTAGCGGGATACTACCTAACTACGAGCAGTACTTC	CASSPTGISGILPNYEQYF
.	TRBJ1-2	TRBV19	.	TGTGCCAGTATGAAACTTAGCTATGGCTACACCTTC	CASMKLSYGYTF
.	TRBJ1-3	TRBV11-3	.	TGTGCCAGCAGCTCCGGTCCTAGCTCTGGAAACACCATATATTTT	CASSSGPSSGNTIYF
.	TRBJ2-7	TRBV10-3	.	TGTGCCATCAGTGAACTAGGCGAGCAGTACTTC	CAISELGEQYF
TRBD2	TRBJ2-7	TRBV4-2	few	TGTGCCAGCAGCCAAGATGTAGGAGCGGGGAGACCCTACGAGCAGTACTTC	CASSQDVGAGRPYEQYF
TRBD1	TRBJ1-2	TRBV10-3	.	TGTGCCATCAGGAGGGACAGTCCATATGGCTACACCTTC	CAIRRDSPYGYTF
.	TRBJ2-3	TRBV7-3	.	TGTGCCAGCAGCTCGACTCACACAGATACGCAGTATTTT	CASSSTHTDTQYF
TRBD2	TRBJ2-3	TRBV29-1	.	TGCAGCGGAACCGGGACTAGCTGGTATTCTAGCACAGATACGCAGTATTTT	CSGTGTSWYSSTDTQYF
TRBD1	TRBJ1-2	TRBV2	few	TGTGCCAGCAGTGAAACTACTCCCGGGACAGAATTATATGGCTACACCTTC	CASSETTPGTELYGYTF
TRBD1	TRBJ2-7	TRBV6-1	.	TGTGCCAGCAGTGACCGGGACAGGGGGTTCTACGAGCAGTACTTC	CASSDRDRGFYEQYF
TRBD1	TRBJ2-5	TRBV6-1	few	TGTGCCAGCAGTAGACAGGGTATTTCGCAAGAGACCCAGTACTTC	CASSRQGISQETQYF
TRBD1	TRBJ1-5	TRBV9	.	TGTGCCAGCAGCTTACAGGGGGCGAGCAATCAGCCCCAGCATTTT	CASSLQGASNQPQHF
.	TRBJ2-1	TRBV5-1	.	TGCGCCAGCAGCTTGGCGGTCGGGAGTCCTTTAGATGAGCAGTTCTTC	CASSLAVGSPLDEQFF
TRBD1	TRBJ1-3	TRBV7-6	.	TGTGCCAGCAGCTTAGGGACAGGGGTCTCTGGAAACACCATATATTTT	CASSLGTGVSGNTIYF
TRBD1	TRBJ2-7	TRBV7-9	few	TGTGCCAGCAGCTTCGGACAGGGGGCCTCCGAGCAGTACTTC	CASSFGQGASEQYF
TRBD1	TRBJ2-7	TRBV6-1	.	TGTGCCAGCAAGGGACAGTTGGACTCCTACGAGCAGTACTTC	CASKGQLDSYEQYF
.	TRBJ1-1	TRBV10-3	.	TGTGCCATCAGTGGTTTCGCGCGGGGGGGGGACACTGAAGCTTTCTTT	CAISGFARGGDTEAFF
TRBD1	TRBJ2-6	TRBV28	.	TGTGCCAGCAGTGGGGGACAGGGCGTTTCTGGGGCCAACGTCCTGACTTTC	CASSGGQGVSGANVLTF
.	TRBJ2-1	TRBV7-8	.	TGTGCCAACAGCCGACCAGACAGTGAGCAGTTCTTC	CANSRPDSEQFF
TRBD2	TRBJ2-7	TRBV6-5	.	TGTGCCAGCAGTCTGGGACTAGCGGGAGATTACGAGCAGTACTTC	CASSLGLAGDYEQYF
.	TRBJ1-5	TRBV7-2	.	TGTGCCAGCAGCCCACCAGGGGATAGCAATCAGCCCCAGCATTTT	CASSPPGDSNQPQHF
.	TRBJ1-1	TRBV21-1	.	TGTGCCAGCAGCAAGATATGGTCTGGCCCGAACAGGGGCTATACGAAAACTGAAGCTTTCTTT	CASSKIWSGPNRGYTKTEAFF
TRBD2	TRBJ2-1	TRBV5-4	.	TGTGCCAGCAGCCCGGAGGTAGCGGGAGGGCAGTTCTTC	CASSPEVAGGQFF
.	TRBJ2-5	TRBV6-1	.	TGTGCCAGCAGTGAGGGGGGGGCAGGTGGGGAGACCCAGTACTTC	CASSEGGAGGETQYF
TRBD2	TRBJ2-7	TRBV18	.	TGTGCCAGCTCACCCAGCGGGGGCTACGAGCAGTACTTC	CASSPSGGYEQYF
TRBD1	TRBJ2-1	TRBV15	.	TGTGCCACCAGCAGAGCCGGGACAGGGGTAAATGAGCAGTTCTTC	CATSRAGTGVNEQFF
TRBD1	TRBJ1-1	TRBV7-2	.	TGTGCCAGCAGCACTCTCCAGGGGGGCACTGAAGCTTTCTTT	CASSTLQGGTEAFF
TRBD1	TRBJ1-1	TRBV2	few	TGTGCCAGCAGCGACAGGGCCTCGAACACTGAAGCTTTCTTT	CASSDRASNTEAFF
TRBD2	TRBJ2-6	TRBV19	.	TGTGCCAGTAGTACCCCGGGGGGGGCTGGGGCCAACGTCCTGACTTTC	CASSTPGGAGANVLTF
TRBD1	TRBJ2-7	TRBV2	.	TGTGCCAGCAGTGCTGGACAGGGCCCCTACGAGCAGTACTTC	CASSAGQGPYEQYF
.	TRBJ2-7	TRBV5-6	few	TGTGCCAGCAGCCGGGACACCTACGAGCAGTACTTC	CASSRDTYEQYF
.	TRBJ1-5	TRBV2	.	TGTGCCAGCAGTAAACAACAGGGAGTAGGTCAGCCCCAGCATTTT	CASSKQQGVGQPQHF
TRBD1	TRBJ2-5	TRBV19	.	TGTGCCAGTAGTATCTCCACAGGGGCGTCGTGGGAGACCCAGTACTTC	CASSISTGASWETQYF
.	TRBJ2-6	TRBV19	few	TGTGCCAGTAGTATAGTTGCAGCGGAGTCCTCTGGGGCCAACGTCCTGACTTTC	CASSIVAAESSGANVLTF
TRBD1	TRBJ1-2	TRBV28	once	TGTGCCAGCAGTTTAGTCGGGACAGGGACTGGCTACACCTTC	CASSLVGTGTGYTF
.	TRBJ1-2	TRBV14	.	TGTGCCAGCAGCCAAGGCCAGGGTATTTTCGGCGGCTACACCTTC	CASSQGQGIFGGYTF
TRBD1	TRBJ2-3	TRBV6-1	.	TGTGCCAGCAGTGATTTATCCGGGACAGGGGGCAGAGATACGCAGTATTTT	CASSDLSGTGGRDTQYF
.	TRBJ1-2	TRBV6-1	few	TGTGCCACCATCCCAAATTACAGGAACTATGGCTACACCTTC	CATIPNYRNYGYTF
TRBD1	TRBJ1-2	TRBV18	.	TGTGCCAGCTCACCTTTCAGACCCGGGACAGACAACTATGGCTACACCTTC	CASSPFRPGTDNYGYTF
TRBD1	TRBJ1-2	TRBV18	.	TGTGCCAGCTCACCACCGACAGGGTATGGCTACACCTTC	CASSPPTGYGYTF